The 8 T cell receptor delta chains listed next were all sequenced from one sample in a study of Vδ1+ human thymocytes listed by TCRdb under 2018. What the authors observed across the whole study: In contrast to oligoclonal peripheral blood repertoires, thymic TRG and TRD repertoires appeared to be highly polyclonal with Gaussian CDR3 length distributions.

Instrument on record: Illumina MiSeq. RNA extraction was carried out with the RNeasy mini kit, and reverse transcription was then done using Superscript III. CDR3 amplicons were generated by multiplex PCR with pooled V-gene forward primers and a constant-region reverse primer carrying Illumina adaptor overhangs. Clone calls in TCRdb were regenerated from the public reads with CATT, after which identical DNA sequences shared one row. Here the sample has over 45,000 delta-chain clones; 15% to 20% occur a single time. Clones ranked in the top ten supply roughly 0.5% of the sample. Antigens of these TCRs are unknown. Material: Vdelta1+ gamma-delta thymocytes from the thymus. The label giving this sample's cell subset or site can be read as: FACS-sorted CD3+ TCRalphabeta- TCRVdelta1+ TCRVdelta2- thymocytes. Every receptor here comes from a boy younger than two who had congenital heart surgery.

This clone has more than one count but fewer than ten. The V gene is TRDV1, the J gene TRDJ2, with D perhaps being TRDD1, TRDD2 or TRDD3 (5 bases each). With 4 bases removed from V and 6 bases from J, the gap between germline ends came to 33 bases. Germline V CDR1 and CDR2: TSWWSYY, QGS. The CDR3 loop spans 21 amino acids. CDR3 amino acids: CALGGTFVRIDGVVVAAQLFF. Here the CDR3 DNA reads TGTGCTCTTGGGGGAACCTTCGTCCGAATAGATGGGGTAGTGGTGGCAGCACAACTCTTCTTT.

The chain links TRDV1 to TRDJ1, with 11 bases aligning to TRDD3. The germline CDR1 and CDR2 sequences are TSWWSYY and QGS. The CDR3 has 21 amino acids. The V segment lost 1 base and the J segment 4 bases; nucleotides outside the gene matches: 20. The CDR3 protein is CALGEPYIFYRTGGYNDKLIF. CDR3 nucleotides: TGTGCTCTTGGGGAACCCTACATATTTTATCGTACTGGGGGATATAACGATAAACTCATCTTT.

This clone was found a few times. This chain connects TRDV1 to TRDJ1; possible D gene TRDD3, 7 bases. This CDR3 spans 17 amino acids. Germline values: CDR1 TSWWSYY, CDR2 QGS. V was shortened by 5 bases and J by 7 bases, with 26 bases between the two germline ends. Written as DNA, the CDR3 is TGTGCTCTTGGGAGGCTTCCTCGGTGGGGGGATGAGCGTAAACTCATCTTT. It is translated as CALGRLPRWGDERKLIF.

This clone came up once. V usage is TRDV1 and J usage is TRDJ1; 10 bases line up with TRDD3. Germline loops: CDR1 TSWWSYY, CDR2 QGS. V dropped 4 bases and J dropped 2; count of bases not matched to a gene: 10. This CDR3 has 17 amino acids. CDR3 DNA sequence: TGTGCTCTTGGGGGCTCTTCCTCACTGGGGGATACCGATAAACTCATCTTT. Amino acid sequence: CALGGSSSLGDTDKLIF.

This clone was found a few times. This rearrangement joins TRDV1 to TRDJ1, with D maybe TRDD3 (6 bases). The CDR3 is 18 amino acids. Germline V CDR1 and CDR2: TSWWSYY, QGS. V lost 1 base to trimming and J lost 6 bases, with 24 bases between them. The CDR3 DNA is TGTGCTCTTGGGGAACCGGCCATCGTACCCCGACTGGGACATAAACTCATCTTT. Translating gives CALGEPAIVPRLGHKLIF.

The table lists this clone with a few counts. The chain links TRDV1 to TRDJ1; D not resolved. The CDR3 is 14 residues long. The V end lost 2 bases, the J end lost 3 bases, and 10 bases lay between the germline ends. Looked up from germline, CDR1 is TSWWSYY and CDR2 is QGS. CDR3: CALGESKVPDKLIF. The DNA for the CDR3 is TGTGCTCTTGGGGAATCGAAGGTGCCCGATAAACTCATCTTT.

The chain combines TRDV1 with TRDJ1; 10 positions match TRDD3. Trimming took 2 bases from V and 0 from J; bases not matched to a gene: 21. CDR1 is TSWWSYY and CDR2 is QGS in the germline V gene. This CDR3 is 22 amino acids long. The CDR3 sequence: CALGETDAPRWWGILYTDKLIF. CDR3 nucleotides: TGTGCTCTTGGGGAAACCGACGCCCCGCGGTGGTGGGGGATACTCTACACCGATAAACTCATCTTT.

The chain recombines TRDV1 with TRDJ1; 10 nucleotides line up with TRDD3. The CDR3 sequence is 20 residues long. Germline values: CDR1 TSWWSYY, CDR2 QGS. Trimming cost V 2 bases and J 10 bases; bases outside gene matches: 25. This chain's CDR3 is CALGESEMGRRIGGYLGLIF. The CDR3 DNA is TGTGCTCTTGGGGAATCTGAGATGGGTAGGAGGATTGGGGGATACCTGGGACTCATCTTT.